The source of this T cell receptor beta chain is a study of beta chain features in type 1 diabetes. This CDR3 spans 12 amino acids. CDR1 is SGDLS, CDR2 YYNGEE, per germline. J gave up 7 bases and V 7 bases, and 6 bases lay outside the gene matches. Investigators reverse transcribed all isolated RNA, so they sequenced expressed TCRB transcripts. Produced via immunoSEQ multiplex PCR; TCRdb's table is partial and in-frame only. The sample consists of roughly 240,000 clones, roughly an eighth of them appearing once. This clone was counted a few times. What it binds is unknown. Findings and limits, study-wide: VDJ junctions in type 1 diabetes patients carried more deletions and fewer insertions. It was possible that PCR favored shorter templates, equally so in patients and controls. Within the patient group, naive, central memory and Treg TCRB repertoires appeared more similar to each other than within healthy donors.

Cell sorting via CD45RO/CCR7/CD25/CD127/CD95/CD27 was performed to obtain CD4+ naive, central memory, regulatory and stem cell-like memory cells. Sequencing was done on a sample of naive CD4+ T cells from blood. J is TRBJ2-7 and V is TRBV9; TRBD1 agrees at 9 bases. The receptor was derived from a woman in her thirties or forties in good health. CDR3 nucleotide sequence: TGTGCCAGCCGGGGACAGGGTGAGGAGCAGTACTTC. Its translation: CASRGQGEEQYF.